These 32 T cell receptor beta chains share one sample of origin, sequenced in a study of blood T cell repertoires in COVID-19 (dated by TCRdb to 2018 to 2021). Libraries were made using the immunoSEQ multiplex PCR assay. TCRdb's version of the immuneACCESS table is confined to in-frame rearrangements and falls short of the full clone set. An unresolved V gene accounts for under half of the shortfall where checked; the remainder is of unknown origin. This sample is represented by roughly 150,000 clones; approximately 84% of them were singletons. The leading ten clones occupy over 5% of the sample. The sequenced material came from peripheral blood. These receptors all come from a woman aged 45-65 years with COVID-19, enrolled during active disease.

This rearrangement joins TRBV27 to TRBJ2-7, with 7 nucleotides matching TRBD1. The CDR3 runs to 14 residues. The V and J ends lost 5 bases and 3 bases, in that order; junction bases with no gene match: 7. The germline V gene has CDR1 MNHEY and CDR2 SMNVEV (reference sequence). The DNA of the CDR3 is TGTGCCAGCAGTCCTCGGACAGGAAACTACGAGCAGTACTTC. The encoded protein is CASSPRTGNYEQYF.

This chain joins TRBV7-6 and TRBJ1-1, with no clear D. Germline-derived CDR1 and CDR2 are SGHVS and FNYEAQ. Trimming left V 5 bases short and J 5 bases short, with 18 bases between. The CDR3 sequence is 15 residues long. This chain's CDR3 is CASSPAFSRGTEAFF. The CDR3 DNA sequence: TGTGCCAGCAGCCCCGCTTTCTCCCGGGGTACTGAAGCTTTCTTT.

This sequence joins TRBV9 and TRBJ2-1; D remains ambiguous. The germline gives CDR1 SGDLS, CDR2 YYNGEE. Trimming took 3 bases from V and 0 from J, leaving 16 bases between them. This CDR3 is 17 amino acids long. CDR3 region: CASSAAGSHSSYNEQFF. The CDR3 bases are TGTGCCAGCAGCGCCGCAGGTTCCCATAGCTCCTACAATGAGCAGTTCTTC.

CDR3 sequence (DNA): TGTGCCAGCAGGGTACCGGGACTCGAACTAGATACGCAGTATTTT. Protein: CASRVPGLELDTQYF. The J gene is TRBJ2-3, the V gene TRBV28; possibly TRBD2 for D (6 bases). CDR3 length: 15 amino acids. Germline V lookup: CDR1 MDHEN, CDR2 SYDVKM. The V end lost 6 bases, the J end lost 5 bases, and 18 bases lay between the germline ends.

This chain uses TRBV14 with TRBJ2-3; 9 positions agree with TRBD1. This CDR3 region has 14 residues. Germline lookup yields CDR1 SGHDN and CDR2 FVKESK. With V trimmed by 3 bases and J by 9 bases, 7 bases remained unmatched. The DNA of the CDR3 is TGTGCCAGCAGCCAGGGACAGGGTGGCAGCACGCAGTATTTT. It yields the protein CASSQGQGGSTQYF.

V is TRBV6-4 and J is TRBJ2-1; TRBD2 agrees at 11 bases. This CDR3 spans 16 amino acids. The germline V gene has CDR1 MRHNA and CDR2 SNTAGT. The trim removed 0 bases at V and 4 bases at J, leaving 2 bases unmatched. The DNA of the CDR3 is TGTGCCAGCAGTGACTCCTCTAGCGGGGGGTACAATGAGCAGTTCTTC. This sequence encodes CASSDSSSGGYNEQFF.

The chain links TRBV19 to TRBJ1-6; possible D gene TRBD1, 5 bases. The CDR3 has 13 residues. Germline lookup yields CDR1 LNHDA and CDR2 SQIVND (reference sequence). Trimming removed 7 bases from V and 7 bases from J, with 11 bases in between. This chain's CDR3 is CASIGGRNSPLHF. The CDR3 DNA is TGTGCCAGTATCGGGGGAAGAAATTCACCCCTCCACTTT.

The V call is TRBV5-1, the J call TRBJ2-2; the match to TRBD1 covers 7 bases. Germline lookup yields CDR1 SGHRS and CDR2 YFSETQ. V shed 8 bases, J shed 7 bases, and the junction held 11 bases outside the gene matches. The CDR3 length is 14 residues. The CDR3 DNA follows: TGCGCCAGGGGGACAGCATATCAGAACGGGGAGCTGTTTTTT. Its translation is CARGTAYQNGELFF.

This clone was observed a single time. Here the CDR3 reads CASSVDPSGDYEQYF. CDR3 bases: TGTGCCAGCAGTGTGGACCCCTCAGGGGACTACGAGCAGTACTTC. The V gene is TRBV6-2 or TRBV6-3, the J gene TRBJ2-7; D is possibly TRBD1 (6 bases). Per germline, CDR1 MNHEY and CDR2 SVGEGT. The CDR3 consists of 15 residues. V was shortened by 5 bases and J by 3 bases, with 17 bases between the two germline ends.

The chain uses TRBV4-1 and TRBJ2-3; 10 bases map to TRBD2. Per the germline V gene, CDR1 is MGHRA and CDR2 is YSYEKL. V lost 3 bases and J lost 4; bases outside the gene matches: 4. The CDR3 is 15 residues long. The CDR3 region is CASSQERGGPDTQYF. The DNA of the CDR3 is TGCGCCAGCAGCCAGGAGCGGGGGGGCCCAGATACGCAGTATTTT.

This chain links TRBV18 with TRBJ1-2; D is unresolved. The V end lost 1 base, the J end lost 7 bases, and 10 bases lay between the germline ends. Germline V gives CDR1 KGHSH, CDR2 LQKENI. CDR3 length: 13 residues. The CDR3 loop reads CASSPQQDGGYTF. The CDR3 bases are TGTGCCAGCTCACCACAACAAGATGGTGGCTACACCTTC. Full variable domain (remainder filled in from reference TRBV18 and TRBJ1-2): NAGVMQNPRHLVRRRGQEARLRCSPMKGHSHVYWYRQLPEEGLKFMVYLQKENIIDESGMPKERFSAEFPKEGPSILRIQQVVRGDSAAYFCASSPQQDGGYTFGSGTRLTVV.

The V gene is TRBV4-1, the J gene TRBJ2-2; 7 bases are a match to TRBD1. Looked up from germline, CDR1 is MGHRA and CDR2 is YSYEKL. V shed 2 bases and J 5 bases; nucleotides not matched to a gene: 5. This CDR3 spans 15 amino acids. CDR3 residues: CASSQPTGETGELFF. The CDR3, as DNA: TGCGCCAGCAGCCAACCTACAGGGGAGACCGGGGAGCTGTTTTTT.

This chain joins TRBV7-7 and TRBJ2-7; TRBD1 aligns across 7 bases. Germline-derived CDR1 and CDR2 are SSHAT and FNYEAQ (reference sequence). CDR3 length equals 15 residues. The V and J ends lost 5 bases and 3 bases, in that order; junction bases with no gene match: 10. The CDR3 loop reads CASSVQGQRGYEQYF. CDR3 DNA: TGTGCCAGCAGCGTACAGGGGCAGAGGGGCTACGAGCAGTACTTC.

CDR3 sequence reads: CASSRGLPQYF. The CDR3 region has the DNA TGTGCCAGCTCAAGAGGGTTGCCGCAGTACTTC. The chain has TRBV18 and TRBJ2-7; possibly TRBD2 for D (5 bases). The germline CDR1 and CDR2 sequences are KGHSH and LQKENI. The CDR3 loop spans 11 amino acids. Trimming took 5 bases from V and 9 from J, leaving 11 bases between them.

This rearrangement joins TRBV9 to TRBJ1-3, with 10 bases fitting TRBD1. The CDR3 spans 16 residues. The V gene's germline CDR1 is SGDLS and CDR2 YYNGEE. Trimming removed 3 bases from V and 0 bases from J; junction bases left unmatched: 3. This chain's CDR3 is CASSEGQGSSGNTIYF. For the CDR3, the DNA is TGTGCCAGCAGCGAGGGACAGGGGAGCTCTGGAAACACCATATATTTT.

The rearrangement links TRBV2 to TRBJ2-3, with D maybe TRBD2 (5 bases). In germline, CDR1 is SNHLY, CDR2 FYNNEI. Trimming took 2 bases from V and 0 from J, leaving 9 bases between them. The CDR3 loop spans 15 amino acids. The CDR3 nucleotides are TGTGCCAGCAGTGAAAATCCGGGGAGCACAGATACGCAGTATTTT. Translated: CASSENPGSTDTQYF.

The chain combines TRBV19 with TRBJ1-5; D gene uncertain. The ends were cut back, 7 bases at V and 1 base at J, with 17 bases in the middle. This CDR3 comprises 16 residues. Germline V gene lookup returns CDR1 LNHDA and CDR2 SQIVND (reference sequence). CDR3 nucleotides: TGTGCCAGTACCCCGCAGGTAATGGAAAGCAATCAGCCCCAGCATTTT. It specifies CASTPQVMESNQPQHF.

This chain uses TRBV12-3 or TRBV12-4 with TRBJ1-2; D might be TRBD1 (6 bases). The CDR3 consists of 12 residues. Trimming removed 7 bases at V and 8 bases at J, with 14 bases between. CDR3 sequence: CASTQGLAGYTF. CDR3 coding DNA: TGTGCCAGCACCCAGGGGCTCGCGGGCTACACCTTC.

The V call is TRBV6-1, the J call TRBJ2-2, with D maybe TRBD2 (6 bases). The CDR3 runs to 14 residues. V dropped 1 base and J dropped 3 bases, with 6 bases sitting between them. Germline V gene lookup returns CDR1 MNHNS and CDR2 SASEGT. The CDR3 loop is CASSEGLDTGELFF. In DNA form, the CDR3 reads TGTGCCAGCAGTGAAGGACTAGACACCGGGGAGCTGTTTTTT.

The V call is TRBV6-5, the J call TRBJ2-5; TRBD1 might be the D (6 bases). Germline lookup yields CDR1 MNHEY and CDR2 SVGAGI. The ends were cut back, 0 bases at V and 3 bases at J, with 11 bases in the middle. This CDR3 contains 15 residues. The CDR3: CASSYSGQMKETQYF. The CDR3, as DNA: TGTGCCAGCAGTTACTCCGGACAGATGAAAGAGACCCAGTACTTC.

The rearrangement links TRBV28 to TRBJ1-4; 9 bases map to TRBD1. The J segment lost 8 bases and the V segment lost 4 bases, leaving 5 bases of the junction unmatched. The CDR3 has 14 residues. Germline V gene data show CDR1 as MDHEN and CDR2 as SYDVKM. CDR3 nucleotides: TGTGCCAGCAGTTCGGGACAGGGCACGGAAAAACTGTTTTTT. This gives the protein CASSSGQGTEKLFF.

The chain couples TRBV7-2 to TRBJ1-5; D may be TRBD1 (5 bases). Trimming cost V 2 bases and J 6 bases, with 8 bases left between them. Germline CDR1 reads SGHTA; CDR2 reads FQGNSA. CDR3 length equals 13 residues. The CDR3 nucleotides are TGTGCCAGCAGCTTAACAGGCGGTCAGCCCCAGCATTTT. It is translated as CASSLTGGQPQHF.

This clone came up a few times. This chain uses TRBV1 with TRBJ2-3; no DNA check was done on the table's D call, TRBD2. TRBV1 is deemed a pseudogene. This CDR3 spans 17 amino acids. CDR3 DNA sequence: TGCACCAGCAGCCATGAAGCGGGGGGGCCGGGCACAGATACGCAGTATTTT. The encoded protein is CTSSHEAGGPGTDTQYF.

The CDR3 bases are TGCGCCAGCAGCTTGCAGTTAGCGCAGTTCACAGATACGCAGTATTTT. Its translation: CASSLQLAQFTDTQYF. This rearrangement joins TRBV5-1 to TRBJ2-3, with D tentatively TRBD2 (5 bases). Trimming took off 1 base at V and 2 bases at J, with 14 bases between the two ends. The CDR3 has 16 residues. The germline CDR1 and CDR2 sequences are SGHRS and YFSETQ.

The chain is built from TRBV20-1 and TRBJ1-1; the D is unclear. V lost 3 bases, J lost 6 bases, and 14 bases lay in between. CDR3 length: 13 residues. Germline V gene data show CDR1 as DFQATT and CDR2 as SNEGSKA (reference sequence). CDR3 bases: TGCAGTGCTAGTGCTGCCAGTTTCTCTGAAGCTTTCTTT. Residues: CSASAASFSEAFF.

The CDR3 loop is CASSAGGRSNQPQHF. CDR3 nucleotides: TGTGCCAGCAGCGCGGGGGGCCGTAGCAATCAGCCCCAGCATTTT. V and J are TRBV2 and TRBJ1-5; possibly TRBD1 for D (6 bases). The CDR3 has 15 residues. V was cut by 6 bases and J by 0 bases, with 12 bases left in between. Germline V gene data show CDR1 as SNHLY and CDR2 as FYNNEI. Filled out from reference TRBV2 and TRBJ1-5, the complete variable domain reads EPEVTQTPSHQVTQMGQEVILRCVPISNHLYFYWYRQILGQKVEFLVSFYNNEISEKSEIFDDQFSVERPDGSNFTLKIRSTKLEDSAMYFCASSAGGRSNQPQHFGDGTRLSIL.

The genes are TRBV6-5 and TRBJ2-1; D is uncertain. Trimming shortened V by 0 bases and J by 6 bases, and 6 bases separated the two germline ends. This CDR3 has 13 amino acids. Per germline, CDR1 MNHEY and CDR2 SVGAGI. In nucleotides, the CDR3 is TGTGCCAGCAGTTACTCCCGGAGCAATGAGCAGTTCTTC. Translating it yields CASSYSRSNEQFF.

This clone appeared once. The genes are TRBV4-1 and TRBJ2-3; 15 bases align to TRBD2. This CDR3 spans 18 amino acids. The junction had 7 bases not matched to a gene; V was cut back by 3 bases and J by 3 bases. Per the germline V gene, CDR1 is MGHRA and CDR2 is YSYEKL. CDR3 nucleotides: TGCGCCAGCAGCCACTATGGGACTAGCGGGGGGCCGACAGATACGCAGTATTTT. This sequence encodes CASSHYGTSGGPTDTQYF.

V usage is TRBV28 and J usage is TRBJ2-7, with TRBD1 matching 10 bases. CDR1 is MDHEN and CDR2 is SYDVKM in the germline V gene. This CDR3 spans 14 amino acids. Trimming at V came to 6 bases and at J to 4 bases, leaving 6 bases not matched to a gene. The DNA of the CDR3 is TGTGCCAGCAGGGACGGGACAGGGGCGTACGAGCAGTACTTC. It is translated as CASRDGTGAYEQYF.

V and J are TRBV6-2 or TRBV6-3 and TRBJ2-1, with 10 bases identical to TRBD2. After removal of 2 bases from V and 9 bases from J, the junction contained 7 bases not matched to a gene. The CDR3 has 15 residues. Germline V gene data show CDR1 as MNHEY and CDR2 as SVGEGT. CDR3 DNA: TGTGCCAGCAGTTACGTCGAGCGGGGGGGCGGTGAGCAGTTCTTC. Translating it yields CASSYVERGGGEQFF.

This clone came up once. This chain uses TRBV28 with TRBJ1-6, with a weak D call TRBD1 (5 bases). The CDR3 sequence is 17 residues long. V was shortened by 2 bases and J by 7 bases, with 18 bases between the two germline ends. Germline CDR1 MDHEN, CDR2 SYDVKM. CDR3 loop: CASSLPRTIRGNSPLHF. In DNA, the CDR3 is TGTGCCAGCAGTTTACCTAGGACAATTCGCGGCAATTCACCCCTCCACTTT. Looking up the rest from reference TRBV28 and TRBJ1-6 gives the full variable domain: DVKVTQSSRYLVKRTGEKVFLECVQDMDHENMFWYRQDPGLGLRLIYFSYDVKMKEKGDIPEGYSVSREKKERFSLILESASTNQTSMYLCASSLPRTIRGNSPLHFGNGTRLTVT.

The rearrangement uses TRBV4-1 and TRBJ2-1; a weak D match, TRBD2 (6 bases). This CDR3 is built from 16 residues. Germline V CDR1 and CDR2: MGHRA, YSYEKL. V lost 0 bases, J lost 4 bases, and 13 bases lay in between. The CDR3 bases are TGCGCCAGCAGCCAAGAACCCCTAGCGCTATACAATGAGCAGTTCTTC. Translating it yields CASSQEPLALYNEQFF.